This is a list of T cell receptor beta chains from one sample in a study of T cell responses to AZD1222 COVID-19 vaccine. TCRdb keeps only in-frame clones here, not all; method: immunoSEQ multiplex PCR. Counted here are over 140,000 clones, about 92% occurring once; the ten biggest clones make up 3.6%. The sequenced sample was peripheral blood, obtained 28 days after the second AZD1222 dose. These receptors were collected from an adult who received the AZD1222 COVID-19 vaccine. Each CDR3 is given with its conserved first and last residue. Fields, in order: clone size, J gene, V gene, D gene, CDR3 protein, CDR3 DNA. A D gene is named only where the DNA matches it firmly. Clone size is shown for a subset of rows, as once, few, many or a class of expanded clone.

>.|TRBJ2-2|TRBV7-2|.
CASSLANTGGELFF
TGTGCCAGCAGCTTAGCCAATACTGGCGGGGAGCTGTTTTTT
>.|TRBJ2-1|TRBV27|.
CASSFGGRYNEQFF
TGTGCCAGCAGTTTCGGGGGCCGGTACAATGAGCAGTTCTTC
>.|TRBJ2-3|TRBV10-3|TRBD1
CAISRDRRADTQYF
TGTGCCATCAGCAGGGACAGGCGGGCAGATACGCAGTATTTT
>.|TRBJ2-1|TRBV10-1|.
CASSETRGHNEQFF
TGCGCCAGCAGTGAAACTCGGGGCCATAATGAGCAGTTCTTC
>.|TRBJ1-1|TRBV18|TRBD1
CASSLDRVSEAFF
TGTGCCAGCTCGCTTGACAGGGTTTCTGAAGCTTTCTTT
>.|TRBJ1-1|TRBV2|.
CASSAAGNTEAFF
TGTGCCAGCAGTGCGGCGGGGAACACTGAAGCTTTCTTT
>once|TRBJ2-1|TRBV2|TRBD2
CASSDEAGGLNEQFF
TGTGCCAGCAGTGACGAAGCGGGAGGGCTAAATGAGCAGTTCTTC
>.|TRBJ1-1|TRBV9|TRBD1
CASSVTGGGSTEAFF
TGTGCCAGCAGCGTAACAGGGGGAGGTAGTACTGAAGCTTTCTTT
>.|TRBJ2-3|TRBV7-3|.
CASSLGLADTQYF
TGTGCCAGCAGCTTAGGATTGGCAGATACGCAGTATTTT
>once|TRBJ2-1|TRBV6-4|.
CASSDGTLRFF
TGTGCCAGCAGTGACGGGACTCTCCGGTTCTTC
>few|TRBJ1-2|TRBV4-2|.
CASSQDTSSDYGYTF
TGTGCCAGCAGCCAGGATACCTCCTCGGACTATGGCTACACCTTC
>once|TRBJ2-1|TRBV6-2/TRBV6-3|TRBD1
CASSTGTGANEQFF
TGTGCCAGCAGTACCGGGACAGGGGCCAATGAGCAGTTCTTC
>.|TRBJ1-1|TRBV30|.
CAWSVGLRRAEKAFF
TGTGCCTGGAGTGTAGGCTTGAGGCGGGCAGAGAAAGCTTTCTTT
>.|TRBJ1-1|TRBV4-3|.
CASSQALENTEAFF
TGCGCCAGCAGCCAAGCCTTAGAGAACACTGAAGCTTTCTTT
>once|TRBJ2-2|TRBV24-1|TRBD2
CATSDVGLAGPSGGELFF
TGTGCCACCAGTGATGTTGGACTAGCGGGGCCCTCTGGCGGGGAGCTGTTTTTT
>.|TRBJ1-2|TRBV28|.
CASSLLYWSKNYGYTF
TGTGCCAGCAGTTTACTCTATTGGTCCAAGAACTATGGCTACACCTTC
>.|TRBJ2-7|TRBV15|.
CATSRVAGSSYEQYF
TGTGCCACCAGCAGAGTGGCGGGTTCCTCCTACGAGCAGTACTTC
>.|TRBJ1-1|TRBV10-3|.
CAISTATNTEAFF
TGTGCCATCAGTACAGCTACGAACACTGAAGCTTTCTTT
>.|TRBJ2-7|TRBV28|TRBD1
CASSLTGTGLYEQYF
TGTGCCAGCAGTTTGACCGGGACAGGACTCTACGAGCAGTACTTC
>.|TRBJ1-5|TRBV20-1|.
CSASFGEFGSNQPQHF
TGCAGTGCTAGTTTTGGAGAATTCGGAAGCAATCAGCCCCAGCATTTT